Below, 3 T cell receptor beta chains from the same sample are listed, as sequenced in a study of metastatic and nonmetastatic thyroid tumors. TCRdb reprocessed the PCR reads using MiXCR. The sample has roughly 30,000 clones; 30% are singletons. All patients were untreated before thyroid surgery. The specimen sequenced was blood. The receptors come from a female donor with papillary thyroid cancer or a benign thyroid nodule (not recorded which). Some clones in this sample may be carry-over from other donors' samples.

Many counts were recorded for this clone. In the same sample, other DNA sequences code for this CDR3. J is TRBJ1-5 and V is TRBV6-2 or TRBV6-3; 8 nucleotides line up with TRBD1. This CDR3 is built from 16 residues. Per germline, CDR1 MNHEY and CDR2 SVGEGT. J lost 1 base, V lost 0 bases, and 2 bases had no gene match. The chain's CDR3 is CASSYSQGASNQPQHF. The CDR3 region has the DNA TGTGCCAGCAGTTACTCGCAGGGGGCGAGCAATCAGCCCCAGCATTTT.

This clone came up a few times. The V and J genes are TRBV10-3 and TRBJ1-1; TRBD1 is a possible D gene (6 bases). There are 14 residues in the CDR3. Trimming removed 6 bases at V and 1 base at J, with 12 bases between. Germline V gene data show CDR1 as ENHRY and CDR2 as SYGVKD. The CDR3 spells CAIRPRTENTEAFF. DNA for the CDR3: TGTGCCATCAGACCCCGGACAGAGAACACTGAAGCTTTCTTT.

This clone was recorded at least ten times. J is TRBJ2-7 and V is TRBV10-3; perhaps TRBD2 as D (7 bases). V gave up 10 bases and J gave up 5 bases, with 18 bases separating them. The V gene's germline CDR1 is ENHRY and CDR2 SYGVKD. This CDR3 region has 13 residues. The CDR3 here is CATLREGENEQYF. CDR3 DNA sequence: TGTGCCACCCTTAGGGAGGGGGAAAACGAGCAGTACTTC.